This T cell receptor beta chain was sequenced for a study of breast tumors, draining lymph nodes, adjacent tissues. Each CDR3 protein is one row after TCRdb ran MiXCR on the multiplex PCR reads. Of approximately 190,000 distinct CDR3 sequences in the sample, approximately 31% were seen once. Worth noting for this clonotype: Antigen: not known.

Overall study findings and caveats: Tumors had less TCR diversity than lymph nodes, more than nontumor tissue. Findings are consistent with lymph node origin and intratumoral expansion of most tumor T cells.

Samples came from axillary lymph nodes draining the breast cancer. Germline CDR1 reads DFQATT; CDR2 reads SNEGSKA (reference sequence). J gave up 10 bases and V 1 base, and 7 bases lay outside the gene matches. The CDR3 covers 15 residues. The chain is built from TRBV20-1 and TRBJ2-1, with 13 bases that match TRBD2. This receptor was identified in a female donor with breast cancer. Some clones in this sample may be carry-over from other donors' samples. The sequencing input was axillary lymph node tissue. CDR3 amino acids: CSARGEGLAGPEQFF. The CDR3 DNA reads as TGCAGTGCTAGAGGGGAGGGACTAGCGGGACCAGAGCAGTTCTTC.